These T cell receptor beta chains were read from a single sample in a study of OX40 agonist ivuxolimab in advanced cancers. TCRdb's copy holds only in-frame clones and misses some; the assay was immunoSEQ multiplex PCR. This repertoire shows around 26,000 clones, around three quarters found once; its top ten account for roughly 13%. The sample was CD4+ or CD8+ T cells sorted from blood, taken in a trial of the OX40 agonist ivuxolimab. The receptors were sampled from an adult with an advanced solid tumor such as melanoma, head and neck, liver or kidney cancer. Both conserved end residues are trimmed from each CDR3. The D gene is left open where the match is weak. Not all rows give a size; the values are once, few, many and, for expanded clones, a class.

CDR3	D	V	J	size
ASSSNGQSANYGYT	.	TRBV5-1	TRBJ1-2	.
ASSQFGREASYNEQF	.	TRBV4-1	TRBJ2-1	.
ASSFSPGNEQY	.	TRBV5-1	TRBJ2-7	once
ASSMRTFSTDTQY	.	TRBV5-1	TRBJ2-3	.
ASSLEAGVTGELF	.	TRBV5-1	TRBJ2-2	.
ASSTLGLGGYT	.	TRBV28	TRBJ1-2	few
ASSSSSFSGVGYNEQF	TRBD2	TRBV5-1	TRBJ2-1	.
ASSLESGNTIY	.	TRBV5-1	TRBJ1-3	.
ASSEALRFEKLF	.	TRBV2	TRBJ1-4	.
ASSPSGALRVGYT	.	TRBV7-3	TRBJ1-2	.
ASSPWGYTDTQY	.	TRBV5-1	TRBJ2-3	.
ATRQGGWLTTEAF	TRBD1	TRBV10-3	TRBJ1-1	.
ASSESGEAYNEQF	.	TRBV6-1	TRBJ2-1	.
ASSSLAGVLSYEQY	TRBD2	TRBV5-6	TRBJ2-7	.
ASSKASRGPNAIY	.	TRBV21-1	TRBJ1-3	.
AMGQGLGINEQF	TRBD1	TRBV10-3	TRBJ2-1	.
ASTRVPTGELF	.	TRBV11-2	TRBJ2-2	.
ASSPKPNTEAF	.	TRBV5-1	TRBJ1-1	.
ASSQGGGAGLTVQAF	.	TRBV7-2	TRBJ1-1	.
ASRIAGDYEQY	TRBD2	TRBV2	TRBJ2-7	.
ASAINDGTWGTQY	.	TRBV11-2	TRBJ2-5	once
ASSLGGPLAYGYT	.	TRBV7-9	TRBJ1-2	medium-sized
ASTTAEGANEKLF	.	TRBV2	TRBJ1-4	medium-sized
ASSQGENTEAF	.	TRBV2	TRBJ1-1	.
ASSTIPRVNTEAF	.	TRBV5-6	TRBJ1-1	.
ASMGWYEQY	.	TRBV21-1	.	.
THGGNGYT	.	TRBV29-1	TRBJ1-2	.
AWSVGSLGKYEQY	.	TRBV30	.	once
ASSNRGLDYGYT	TRBD1	TRBV18	TRBJ1-2	.
ASSSTAQFAGGQSEQF	TRBD2	TRBV7-8	TRBJ2-1	.
ASKLDSSSGEQF	.	TRBV19	TRBJ2-1	.
AISDSGREQETQY	.	TRBV10-3	TRBJ2-5	.
SVVGRESTYEQY	.	TRBV29-1	TRBJ2-7	.
ASSLGTGAPGLSGETQY	.	TRBV19	TRBJ2-5	.
SVLGGDLNTEAF	.	TRBV29-1	TRBJ1-1	.
ASSTDRKISYEQY	.	TRBV6-5	TRBJ2-7	once
ASSRGGGNTIY	.	TRBV7-6	TRBJ1-3	.
ASSLLPTGTTNEKLF	TRBD1	TRBV5-4	TRBJ1-4	.
ASSVATGGGGSYEQY	.	TRBV9	TRBJ2-7	.
ASSQPPGSTGGHQPQH	TRBD1	TRBV4-1	TRBJ1-5	.
ACRTDGYQPQH	.	TRBV30	TRBJ1-5	.
ASTGRTDTQY	.	TRBV28	TRBJ2-3	.
ASSNRLRQETQY	.	TRBV5-1	TRBJ2-5	.
ASSPALSSGNTIY	.	TRBV18	TRBJ1-3	.